The T cell receptor beta chain described here comes from a study of control samples from healthy donors and cancer patients. This table comes from immunoSEQ multiplex PCR, and its TCRdb copy is limited to in-frame clones, with some not included. Of about 180,000 clones listed, 90% to 95% are singletons. The ends were cut back, 2 bases at V and 0 bases at J, with 5 bases in the middle. This CDR3 spans 14 amino acids. Germline-derived CDR1 and CDR2 are MGHRA and YSYEKL. Sequenced: blood. This receptor was taken from a man between 25 and 39 years old in good health. The rearrangement joins TRBV4-1 to TRBJ1-3, with unresolved D. The CDR3 DNA sequence: TGCGCCAGCAGCCAATCCTTCTCTGGAAACACCATATATTTT. It yields the protein CASSQSFSGNTIYF.